This T cell receptor beta chain was sequenced for a study of blood T cell repertoires in COVID-19. Study overall: Specimens from acute and convalescent COVID-19 originated in the United States, Italy and Spain.

The data were produced by immunoSEQ multiplex PCR, yet TCRdb's version contains in-frame clones alone and is incomplete. The repertoire holds a few hundred thousand clones, with about 87% as singletons. Between the trimmed V and J ends, which lost 0 bases and 2 bases, there was a span of 9 bases. Germline CDR1 and CDR2: SGHNT and YYREEE (reference sequence). The CDR3 loop spans 15 amino acids. The receptor comes from a woman in her sixties or seventies with active or convalescent COVID-19. The chain has TRBV5-4 and TRBJ2-4; possible D gene TRBD1, 6 bases. Input material: peripheral blood. The CDR3, as DNA: TGTGCCAGCAGCTTGGAACAGGGTCCCAAAAACATTCAGTACTTC. Its translation: CASSLEQGPKNIQYF.